This TCR beta chain comes out of a study of cytomegalovirus exposure and HLA in healthy donors. Whole-study context: Within the Caucasian-associated ancestry cluster were approximately 77% of the 398 genotyped donors.

As regards this clone: Its antigen is undetermined.

With 60 Vbeta and 13 Jbeta primers, the PCR was carried out. Some clones are missing from TCRdb's copy, which holds only in-frame ones; the method was immunoSEQ multiplex PCR. The data hold about 120,000 clones, with 77% observed a single time. Germline CDR1 MNHNY, CDR2 SVGAGI (reference sequence). The CDR3 sequence is 14 residues long. V gave up 6 bases and J gave up 6 bases; unmatched junction bases: 7. The study, taken as a whole, reports: Because they were indistinguishable, some V segments, including TRBV6-2 and TRBV6-3, were excluded. The productive fraction for most TCR beta V segments was about 87% or about 30% in an earlier analysis. In a later analysis, TCR beta V- and J-gene trimming was associated with a missense DCLRE1C variant.

This TCR was sampled from a middle-aged man in good health and CMV-seropositive. The sequencing input was PBMCs. The J gene is TRBJ2-1, the V gene TRBV6-6, with TRBD1 identical over 8 bases. The CDR3 spells CASSPRTGGNEQFF. The CDR3 bases are TGTGCCAGCAGCCCAAGAACAGGGGGCAATGAGCAGTTCTTC.